The source of this T cell receptor (beta chain) is a study of early T cells in non-severe SARS-CoV-2 infection. Study in general: Investigators sequenced bulk RNA drawn from unsorted whole blood, and chains remained unpaired.

This clonotype was seen only a few times. The antigen remains unidentified. Each CDR3 protein is one row after TCRdb ran MiXCR on the 5' RACE reads. Of under 35,000 distinct CDR3 sequences listed, less than 6.5% were seen once; the top ten hold around 3.7%. Overall study results and limits: Using VDJdb, the matching emphasized anti-spike CD8 responses while missing private and CD4 specificities.

CDR1 SEHNR and CDR2 FQNEAQ come from the germline V gene (reference sequence). The V gene end was trimmed by 5 bases and the J gene end by 0 bases; junction bases not matched to a gene: 7. The CDR3 spans 18 residues. The sequence came from an adult who was a healthcare worker with PCR-confirmed SARS-CoV-2 infection or an uninfected control (not recorded which). The chain couples TRBV7-9 to TRBJ2-6; 10 bases map to TRBD1. The sequenced material came from whole blood. As DNA, the CDR3 is TGTGCCAGCAGCCGACAGGACAGGGGGAGCTCTGGGGCCAACGTCCTGACTTTC. Residues: CASSRQDRGSSGANVLTF.